Sequencing of this T cell receptor beta chain was carried out in a study of blood T cell repertoires in COVID-19. Whole-study context: The United States, Italy and Spain supplied acute and convalescent COVID-19 samples. The analysed material was cDNA or gDNA that came from T cells, B-cell-depleted T cells, or PBMCs.

Seattle patients were enrolled during active infection and followed longitudinally. This clone was observed once. Germline lookup yields CDR1 MNHEY and CDR2 SVGAGI. Between the trimmed V and J ends, which lost 10 bases and 9 bases, there was a span of 19 bases. The CDR3 loop spans 13 amino acids. Original analysis: Researchers report that nucleated cell counts were estimated from reference gene primer amplification. Data came from immunoSEQ multiplex PCR; TCRdb stores just in-frame clones and leaves some out. D and trimming come from the DNA, and the V and J calls and clone size come from that table. The sample has about 220,000 clones; around 85% are singletons.

This chain links TRBV6-5 with TRBJ2-1, with D possibly TRBD1 on 5 matching bases. Input material: peripheral blood. This clonotype was obtained from a woman in her 70s with COVID-19, enrolled during active disease. The CDR3 reads CATSGWQIGEQFF. CDR3 nucleotide sequence: TGTGCCACCTCAGGGTGGCAGATCGGTGAGCAGTTCTTC.